The 9 T cell receptor beta chains below come from one sample, sequenced in a study of regulatory T cells in long-lasting Graves disease. iRepertoire HTBI primers and Arm-PCR of CDR3 regions built TCR beta libraries. In TCRdb, the multiplex PCR reads were re-called with MiXCR into one record per CDR3 protein. The table shows about 420,000 distinct CDR3 sequences, with about a sixth occurring only once. Time point meaning: newly diagnosed GD, antithyroid drugs for less than 3 months. Construction of the TCR library relied on RNA isolated from PBMCs. The sample was also linked to a second study, of T cells in Graves' hyperthyroidism and ophthalmopathy.

The sequencing used peripheral blood mononuclear cells (PBMCs), collected at new diagnosis, from a patient treated with antithyroid drugs. The receptors come from a woman between 18 and 29 years old with Graves disease.

This clonotype appeared many times. This chain links TRBV28 with TRBJ1-1; a possible D gene is TRBD1 (6 bases). The CDR3 has 16 residues. Germline lookup yields CDR1 MDHEN and CDR2 SYDVKM. Trimming took off 2 bases at V and 1 base at J, with 14 bases between the two ends. CDR3 nucleotide sequence: TGTGCCAGCAGTTTAAAACAGGGTATCGGGAACACTGAAGCTTTCTTT. Protein product: CASSLKQGIGNTEAFF. The whole variable domain, remainder taken from reference TRBV28 and TRBJ1-1, is DVKVTQSSRYLVKRTGEKVFLECVQDMDHENMFWYRQDPGLGLRLIYFSYDVKMKEKGDIPEGYSVSREKKERFSLILESASTNQTSMYLCASSLKQGIGNTEAFFGQGTRLTVV.

This clonotype has only a few counts. A much larger clone sits a single nucleotide away, making a read error possible. This chain links TRBV11-2 with TRBJ2-7; 9 bases match TRBD1. CDR1 and CDR2 from the germline V gene are SGHAT and FQNNGV. V lost 3 bases to trimming and J lost 6 bases; unmatched junction nucleotides: 9. This CDR3 is built from 15 residues. CDR3 amino acids: CASSFLGQGLAEQYF. The CDR3 DNA reads as TGTGCCAGCAGCTTCCTGGGACAGGGTCTTGCCGAGCAGTACTTC.

This clonotype was seen only a few times. V is TRBV11-3 and J is TRBJ2-7; 7 nucleotides line up with TRBD2. The V gene end was trimmed by 4 bases and the J gene end by 2 bases; junction bases not matched to a gene: 2. Germline V gene sequence: CDR1 SGHNT, CDR2 YENEEA. CDR3 length: 13 residues. CDR3 residues: CASSWGGAYEQYF. The CDR3 DNA reads as TGTGCCAGCAGCTGGGGGGGGGCCTACGAGCAGTACTTC.

This clonotype was seen many times. The V call is TRBV20-1, the J call TRBJ2-7; 12 bases agree with TRBD1. This CDR3 contains 15 residues. Trimming removed 5 bases from V and 3 bases from J; junction bases left unmatched: 8. Germline CDR1 DFQATT, CDR2 SNEGSKA (reference sequence). This chain's CDR3 is CSADPGQGAGYEQYF. As DNA, the CDR3 is TGCAGTGCTGATCCGGGACAGGGGGCTGGCTACGAGCAGTACTTC.

This clonotype was observed many times. The chain is built from TRBV7-9 and TRBJ2-1; tentatively, D is TRBD2 (6 bases). Trimming cost V 1 base and J 5 bases, with 12 bases left between them. Germline V lookup: CDR1 SEHNR, CDR2 FQNEAQ (reference sequence). This CDR3 has 15 residues. CDR3 bases: TGTGCCAGCAGCTTAGGCGGGAAAACGGACAATGAGCAGTTCTTC. Its translation: CASSLGGKTDNEQFF.

In its sample, this clonotype was seen many times. V gene TRBV25-1 combines with J gene TRBJ2-7, with no clear D. This CDR3 spans 15 amino acids. Trimming pared 1 base from V and 0 bases from J, leaving 10 bases between. The germline V gene has CDR1 MGHDK and CDR2 SYGVNS. CDR3 sequence reads: CASSEWAVSSYEQYF. The CDR3 nucleotides read TGTGCCAGCAGTGAATGGGCGGTAAGCTCCTACGAGCAGTACTTC.

This clonotype was recorded at least ten times. The chain employs TRBV28 and TRBJ1-1, with D perhaps TRBD1 (6 bases). Germline V lookup: CDR1 MDHEN, CDR2 SYDVKM. The CDR3 extends over 14 amino acids. The V and J ends lost 4 bases and 0 bases respectively, with 9 bases between them. The CDR3: CASSWTAMNTEAFF. The CDR3 DNA follows: TGTGCCAGCAGTTGGACAGCCATGAACACTGAAGCTTTCTTT.

Many counts were recorded for this clonotype. The chain combines TRBV28 with TRBJ1-1; D remains unclear. The V gene's germline CDR1 is MDHEN and CDR2 SYDVKM. With 1 base removed from V and 4 bases from J, the gap between germline ends came to 10 bases. This CDR3 comprises 14 residues. CDR3 sequence (DNA): TGTGCCAGCAGTTTATTTGGGGTCGGCACTGAAGCTTTCTTT. Amino acids: CASSLFGVGTEAFF.

There are a few counts of this clonotype. The V gene is TRBV7-2, the J gene TRBJ1-4; tentatively, D is TRBD1 (6 bases). V was clipped by 5 bases and J by 3 bases, with 10 bases between them. The germline V gene encodes CDR1 SGHTA and CDR2 FQGNSA. The CDR3 length is 14 residues. CDR3 in amino acids: CASSIQGANEKLFF. CDR3 nucleotide sequence: TGTGCCAGCAGCATACAGGGAGCTAATGAAAAACTGTTTTTT.